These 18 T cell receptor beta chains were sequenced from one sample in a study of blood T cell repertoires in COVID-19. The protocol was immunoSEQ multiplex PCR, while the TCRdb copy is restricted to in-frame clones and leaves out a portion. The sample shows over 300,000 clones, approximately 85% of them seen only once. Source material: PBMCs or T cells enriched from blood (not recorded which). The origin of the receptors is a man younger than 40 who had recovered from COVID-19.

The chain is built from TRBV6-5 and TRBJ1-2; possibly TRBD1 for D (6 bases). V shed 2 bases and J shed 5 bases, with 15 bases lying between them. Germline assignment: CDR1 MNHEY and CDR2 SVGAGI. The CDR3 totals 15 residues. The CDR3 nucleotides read TGTGCCAGCAGTTACGAGCCACAGGGACTATATGGCTACACCTTC. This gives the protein CASSYEPQGLYGYTF.

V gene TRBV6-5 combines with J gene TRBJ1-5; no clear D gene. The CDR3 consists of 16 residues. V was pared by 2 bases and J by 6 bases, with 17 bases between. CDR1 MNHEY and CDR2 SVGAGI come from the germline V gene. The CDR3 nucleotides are TGTGCCAGCAGTTACCGAGTTCTGAAAACGAGTCAGCCCCAGCATTTT. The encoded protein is CASSYRVLKTSQPQHF.

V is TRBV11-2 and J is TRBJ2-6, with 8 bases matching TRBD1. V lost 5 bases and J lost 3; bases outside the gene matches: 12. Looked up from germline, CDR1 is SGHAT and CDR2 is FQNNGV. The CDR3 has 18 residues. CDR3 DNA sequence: TGTGCCAGCAGCCCAAGGACAGGGAAAATAAGTGGGGCCAACGTCCTGACTTTC. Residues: CASSPRTGKISGANVLTF.

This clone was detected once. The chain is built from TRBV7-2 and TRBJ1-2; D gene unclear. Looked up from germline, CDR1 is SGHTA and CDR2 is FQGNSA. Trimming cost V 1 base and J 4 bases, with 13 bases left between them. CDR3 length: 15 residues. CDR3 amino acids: CASSLVRAAAYGYTF. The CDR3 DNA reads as TGTGCCAGCAGCTTAGTCAGAGCGGCGGCCTATGGCTACACCTTC.

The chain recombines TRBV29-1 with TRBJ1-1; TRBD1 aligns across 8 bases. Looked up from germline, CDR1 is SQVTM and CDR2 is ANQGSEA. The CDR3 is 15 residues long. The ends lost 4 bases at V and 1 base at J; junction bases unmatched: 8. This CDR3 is CSVVGQAKQNTEAFF. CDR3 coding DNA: TGCAGCGTTGTGGGACAGGCGAAACAGAACACTGAAGCTTTCTTT.

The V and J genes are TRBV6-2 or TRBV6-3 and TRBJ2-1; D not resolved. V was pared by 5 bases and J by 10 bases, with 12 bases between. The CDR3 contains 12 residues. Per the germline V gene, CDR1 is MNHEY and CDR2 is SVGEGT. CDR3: CASSSPGREQFF. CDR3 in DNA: TGTGCCAGCAGTAGTCCGGGTCGAGAGCAGTTCTTC.

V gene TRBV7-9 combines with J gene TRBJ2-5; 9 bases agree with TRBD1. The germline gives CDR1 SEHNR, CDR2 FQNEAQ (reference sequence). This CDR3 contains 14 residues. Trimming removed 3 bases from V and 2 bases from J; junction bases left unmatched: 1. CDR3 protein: CASSFGQGQETQYF. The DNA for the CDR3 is TGTGCCAGCAGCTTCGGACAGGGGCAAGAGACCCAGTACTTC.

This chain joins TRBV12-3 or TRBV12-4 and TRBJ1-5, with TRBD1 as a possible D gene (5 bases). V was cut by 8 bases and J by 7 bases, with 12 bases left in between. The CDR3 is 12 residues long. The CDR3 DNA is TGTGCCAGCGCATCAGGGTTGCAGCCCCAGCATTTT. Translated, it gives CASASGLQPQHF.

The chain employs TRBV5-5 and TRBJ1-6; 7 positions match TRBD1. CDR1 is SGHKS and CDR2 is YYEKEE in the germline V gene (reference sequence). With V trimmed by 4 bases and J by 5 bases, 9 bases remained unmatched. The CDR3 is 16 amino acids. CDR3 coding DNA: TGTGCCAGCAGCACTCCGGCGGGACAGCATAATTCACCCCTCCACTTT. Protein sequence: CASSTPAGQHNSPLHF.

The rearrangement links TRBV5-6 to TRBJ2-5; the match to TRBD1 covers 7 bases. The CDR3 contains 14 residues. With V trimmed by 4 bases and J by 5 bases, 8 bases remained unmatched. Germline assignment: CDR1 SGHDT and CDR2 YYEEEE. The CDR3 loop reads CASSRGGRVETQYF. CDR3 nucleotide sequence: TGTGCCAGCAGCCGAGGGGGCAGGGTTGAGACCCAGTACTTC.

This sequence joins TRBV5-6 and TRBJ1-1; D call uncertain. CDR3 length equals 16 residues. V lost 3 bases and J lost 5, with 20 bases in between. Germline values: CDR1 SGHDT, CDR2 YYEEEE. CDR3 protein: CASSYPAPVAGTEAFF. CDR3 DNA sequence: TGTGCCAGCAGCTACCCGGCCCCAGTAGCGGGTACTGAAGCTTTCTTT.

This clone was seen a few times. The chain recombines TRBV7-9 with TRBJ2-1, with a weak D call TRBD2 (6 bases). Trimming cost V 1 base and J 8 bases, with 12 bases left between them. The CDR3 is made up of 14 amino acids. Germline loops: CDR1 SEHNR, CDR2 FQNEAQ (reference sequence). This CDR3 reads CASSLGVAVDEQFF. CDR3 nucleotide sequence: TGTGCCAGCAGCTTAGGGGTAGCGGTGGATGAGCAGTTCTTC.

As DNA, the CDR3 is TGTGCCAGCAGCTTGACTAGCGGGGGGGCACAAGAGACCCAGTACTTC. It codes for CASSLTSGGAQETQYF. The V gene is TRBV7-8, the J gene TRBJ2-5; the match to TRBD2 covers 14 bases. With V trimmed by 3 bases and J by 2 bases, 2 bases remained unmatched. The CDR3 sequence is 16 residues long. Germline CDR1 and CDR2: SGHVS and FQNEAQ.

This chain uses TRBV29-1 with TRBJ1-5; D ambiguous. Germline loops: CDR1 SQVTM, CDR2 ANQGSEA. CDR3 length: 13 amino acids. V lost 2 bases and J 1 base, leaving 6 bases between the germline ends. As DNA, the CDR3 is TGCAGCGTTGAACAGAAGAGCAATCAGCCCCAGCATTTT. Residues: CSVEQKSNQPQHF.

The CDR3 DNA follows: TGTGCCAGCAGTCAACAAGACCAGGGGAGTTCGGGCACCGGGGAGCTGTTTTTT. The encoded protein is CASSQQDQGSSGTGELFF. The V call is TRBV2, the J call TRBJ2-2, with D perhaps matching TRBD1 (6 bases). Per the germline V gene, CDR1 is SNHLY and CDR2 is FYNNEI. The V and J ends lost 5 bases and 4 bases respectively, with 23 bases between them. The CDR3 runs to 18 residues.

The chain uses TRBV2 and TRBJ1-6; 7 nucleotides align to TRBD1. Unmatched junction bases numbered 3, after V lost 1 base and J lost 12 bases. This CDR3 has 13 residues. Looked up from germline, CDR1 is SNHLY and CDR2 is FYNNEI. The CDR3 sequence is CASSEEQGLPLHF. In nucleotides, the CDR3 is TGTGCCAGCAGTGAAGAACAGGGGTTACCCCTCCACTTT.

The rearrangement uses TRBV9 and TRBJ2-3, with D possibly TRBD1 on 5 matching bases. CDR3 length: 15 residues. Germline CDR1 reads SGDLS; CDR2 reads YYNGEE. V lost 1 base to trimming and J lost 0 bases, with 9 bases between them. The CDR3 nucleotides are TGTGCCAGCAGCGTATCAGGGTTGAGCACAGATACGCAGTATTTT. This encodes CASSVSGLSTDTQYF.

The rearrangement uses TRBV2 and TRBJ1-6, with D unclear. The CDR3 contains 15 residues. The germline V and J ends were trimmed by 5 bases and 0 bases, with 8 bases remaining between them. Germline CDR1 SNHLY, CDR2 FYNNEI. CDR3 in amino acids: CASSIQVSYNSPLHF. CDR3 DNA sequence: TGTGCCAGCAGTATCCAGGTCTCCTATAATTCACCCCTCCACTTT.